What follows are 10 T cell receptor beta chains derived from one specimen sequenced in a study of blood T cell repertoires in COVID-19. The table came from immunoSEQ multiplex PCR; TCRdb's copy has only in-frame clones and leaves some out. The top ten clones hold approximately 10% of a sample with roughly 60,000 clones, 90% of them seen once. The material sequenced was peripheral blood. All receptors come from an elderly woman with active COVID-19.

The chain has TRBV15 and TRBJ1-1; D is unresolved. Germline V gene data show CDR1 as LNHNV and CDR2 as YYDKDF (reference sequence). The CDR3 has 14 residues. V was cut by 0 bases and J by 4 bases, with 9 bases left in between. The CDR3 bases are TGTGCCACCAGCAGAGATATAACAGCCACTGAAGCTTTCTTT. This translates into CATSRDITATEAFF.

A note on this clone: This CDR3 is also generated by other DNA sequences in the sample. The J gene is TRBJ2-7, the V gene TRBV20-1; D is uncertain. This CDR3 contains 11 residues. Germline V gene sequence: CDR1 DFQATT, CDR2 SNEGSKA (reference sequence). V gave up 3 bases and J gave up 5 bases, with 8 bases separating them. CDR3 sequence (DNA): TGCAGTGCTAGTAGTGGCCACGAGCAGTACGTC. Encoded protein: CSASSGHEQYV.

The rearrangement uses TRBV6-5 and TRBJ2-2; D might be TRBD1 (5 bases). The germline V gene encodes CDR1 MNHEY and CDR2 SVGAGI. V lost 8 bases, J lost 1 base, and 11 bases lay in between. This CDR3 has 14 amino acids. CDR3 region: CASAGWQNTGELFF. For the CDR3, the DNA is TGTGCCAGCGCAGGGTGGCAGAACACCGGGGAGCTGTTTTTT.

The chain is built from TRBV6-5 and TRBJ2-3; 7 nucleotides line up with TRBD1. V shed 6 bases, J shed 2 bases, and the junction held 8 bases outside the gene matches. Germline values: CDR1 MNHEY, CDR2 SVGAGI. The CDR3 consists of 15 residues. CDR3 in amino acids: CASSTTGDNTDTQYF. DNA of the CDR3: TGTGCCAGCAGCACAACAGGGGACAACACAGATACGCAGTATTTT.

This clone was seen a single time. The V call is TRBV2, the J call TRBJ2-5, with TRBD1 identical over 8 bases. V shed 3 bases and J 5 bases; nucleotides not matched to a gene: 5. Germline CDR1 SNHLY, CDR2 FYNNEI. CDR3 length equals 14 residues. CDR3 nucleotides: TGTGCCAGCAGTGAGACAGGGGAGAGGGAGACCCAGTACTTC. The encoded protein is CASSETGERETQYF.

The chain links TRBV11-2 to TRBJ2-7; TRBD1 agrees at 9 bases. V shed 0 bases, J shed 3 bases, and the junction held 9 bases outside the gene matches. This CDR3 region has 17 residues. In germline, CDR1 is SGHAT, CDR2 FQNNGV. CDR3 in amino acids: CASSLEGRGQGLYEQYF. The CDR3 DNA follows: TGTGCCAGCAGCTTAGAGGGGAGGGGACAGGGACTCTACGAGCAGTACTTC.

The chain links TRBV18 to TRBJ2-6, with D possibly matching TRBD2 (6 bases). Per germline, CDR1 KGHSH and CDR2 LQKENI. The V and J ends lost 3 bases and 2 bases respectively, with 17 bases between them. The CDR3 sequence is 18 residues long. The CDR3, as DNA: TGTGCCAGCTCACCCTTAGCTATTTTAGCGGCTGGGGCCAACGTCCTGACTTTC. It encodes CASSPLAILAAGANVLTF.

This rearrangement joins TRBV11-3 to TRBJ2-7; weak D call: TRBD2 (6 bases). The germline V gene has CDR1 SGHNT and CDR2 YENEEA. The length of the CDR3 is 13 residues. V lost 5 bases and J lost 13, with 21 bases in between. In DNA form, the CDR3 reads TGTGCCAGCAGCCCCAGCCCCTCGGGGGAACCCTACTTC. This codes for CASSPSPSGEPYF.

This chain joins TRBV19 and TRBJ2-1; TRBD2 aligns across 10 bases. The CDR3 contains 15 residues. The J segment lost 3 bases and the V segment lost 7 bases, leaving 6 bases of the junction unmatched. Looked up from germline, CDR1 is LNHDA and CDR2 is SQIVND (reference sequence). As DNA, the CDR3 is TGTGCCAGTAAAACCCAGCGGGAGGGCTACAATGAGCAGTTCTTC. Amino acids: CASKTQREGYNEQFF. The whole variable domain, remainder taken from reference TRBV19 and TRBJ2-1, is DGGITQSPKYLFRKEGQNVTLSCEQNLNHDAMYWYRQDPGQGLRLIYYSQIVNDFQKGDIAEGYSVSREKKESFPLTVTSAQKNPTAFYLCASKTQREGYNEQFFGPGTRLTVL.

This sequence joins TRBV3-1 (or the pseudogene TRBV3-2) and TRBJ2-1; TRBD2 aligns across 8 bases. The CDR3 has 15 amino acids. V lost 5 bases, J lost 6 bases, and 9 bases stayed unmatched. In germline, CDR1 is LGHDT, CDR2 YNNKEL (reference sequence). CDR3 residues: CASSRRAGDGNEQFF. DNA for the CDR3: TGTGCCAGCAGCAGAAGAGCGGGAGATGGCAATGAGCAGTTCTTC.